The clone carrying this T cell receptor (beta chain) was seen a few times. What it recognizes is unknown. PCR involved 60 Vbeta and 13 Jbeta primers. Some clones are missing from TCRdb's copy, which holds only in-frame ones; the method was immunoSEQ multiplex PCR. The sample records around 190,000 clones, approximately 77% being singletons. This CDR3 comprises 15 residues. The germline V gene encodes CDR1 MNHEY and CDR2 SVGAGI. V dropped 7 bases and J dropped 6 bases, with 19 bases sitting between them. The sample originates from a study of cytomegalovirus exposure and HLA in healthy donors. Findings and caveats of the study: Only CMV serostatus was available as immune exposure information. Reported performance of the classifier showed diagnosis of cytomegalovirus status with high specificity and sensitivity. Later analysis associated a missense DCLRE1C variant with TCR beta V- and J-gene trimming. DRB1 had the most TCR associations and HLA-C the fewest, a later analysis found, with rates varying by HLA locus.

This receptor was obtained from a middle-aged man in good health and CMV-seropositive. This sequence joins TRBV6-5 and TRBJ2-1; TRBD2 is a possible D gene (6 bases). The source material was PBMCs. In nucleotides, the CDR3 is TGTGCCAGCACTCCCTCCGGAGGGCCTCGCAATGAGCAGTTCTTC. Encoded protein: CASTPSGGPRNEQFF.